The T cell receptor beta chain described here comes from a study of blood T cell repertoires in COVID-19. Study in general: Spain, Italy and the United States supplied samples that represented acute and convalescent COVID-19. In each case, the material was cDNA or gDNA derived from T cells, B-cell-depleted T cells, or PBMCs.

Per the study methods: Estimates of nucleated cell counts were drawn from the amplification of reference gene primers. TCRdb's table, derived via immunoSEQ multiplex PCR, lists solely in-frame clones and lacks some. Clone size and V and J calls were adopted from that table, with D and trimming inferred from the DNA. Of about 98,000 clones listed, about 80% are singletons. CDR3 length: 12 amino acids. Trimming cost V 5 bases and J 5 bases, with 6 bases left between them. CDR1 is SGHNT, CDR2 YENEEA, per germline. This clone was detected a few times. The sequence derives from a man between 70 and 80 years old with acute or convalescent COVID-19. Sequenced: peripheral blood. This chain uses TRBV11-3 with TRBJ2-2, with D uncertain. CDR3 in DNA: TGTGCCAGCAGCCAAAATACCGGGGAGCTGTTTTTT. It translates to CASSQNTGELFF. Combining the CDR3 with reference TRBV11-3 and TRBJ2-2 gives the whole variable domain EAGVVQSPRYKIIEKKQPVAFWCNPISGHNTLYWYLQNLGQGPELLIRYENEEAVDDSQLPKDRFSAERLKGVDSTLKIQPAELGDSAVYLCASSQNTGELFFGEGSRLTVL.